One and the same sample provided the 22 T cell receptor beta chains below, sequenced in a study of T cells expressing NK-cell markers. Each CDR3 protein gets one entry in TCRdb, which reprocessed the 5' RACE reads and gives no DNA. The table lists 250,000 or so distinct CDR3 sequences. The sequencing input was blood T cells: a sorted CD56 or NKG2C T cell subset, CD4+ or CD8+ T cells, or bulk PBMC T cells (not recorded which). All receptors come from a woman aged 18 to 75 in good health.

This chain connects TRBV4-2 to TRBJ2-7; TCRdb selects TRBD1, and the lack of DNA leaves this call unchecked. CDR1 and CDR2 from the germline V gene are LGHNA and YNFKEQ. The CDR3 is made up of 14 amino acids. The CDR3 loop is CASSTRDRANEQYF.

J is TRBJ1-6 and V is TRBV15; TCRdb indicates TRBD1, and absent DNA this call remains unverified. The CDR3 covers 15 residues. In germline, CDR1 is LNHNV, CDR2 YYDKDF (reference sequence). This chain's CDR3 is CATSRDGRGQSPLHF.

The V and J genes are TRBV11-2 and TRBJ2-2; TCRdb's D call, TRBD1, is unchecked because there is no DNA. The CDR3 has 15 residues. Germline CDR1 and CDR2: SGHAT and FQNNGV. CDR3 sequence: CASSRLGGNTGELFF.

The CDR3 sequence: CASRSSVPGYTF. The chain links TRBV6-5 to TRBJ1-2; the TCRdb D gene call, TRBD1, has no DNA to confirm it. CDR3 size: 12 residues. The germline gives CDR1 MNHEY, CDR2 SVGAGI.

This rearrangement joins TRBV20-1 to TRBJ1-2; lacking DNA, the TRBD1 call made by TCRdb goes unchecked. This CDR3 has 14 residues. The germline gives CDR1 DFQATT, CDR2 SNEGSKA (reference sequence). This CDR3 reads CSARGGGIGYGYTF.

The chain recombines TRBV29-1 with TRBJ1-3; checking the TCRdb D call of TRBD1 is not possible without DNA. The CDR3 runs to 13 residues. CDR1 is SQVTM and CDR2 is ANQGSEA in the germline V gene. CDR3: CSVVDRVGNTIYF.

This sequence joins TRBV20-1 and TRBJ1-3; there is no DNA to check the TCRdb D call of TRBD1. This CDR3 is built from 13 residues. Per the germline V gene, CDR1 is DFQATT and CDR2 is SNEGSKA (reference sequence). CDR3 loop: CSARTGAGNTIYF.

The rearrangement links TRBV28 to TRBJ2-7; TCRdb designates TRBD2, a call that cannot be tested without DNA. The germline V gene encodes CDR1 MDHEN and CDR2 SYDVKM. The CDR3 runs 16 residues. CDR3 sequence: CASSPWGGSGSYEQYF.

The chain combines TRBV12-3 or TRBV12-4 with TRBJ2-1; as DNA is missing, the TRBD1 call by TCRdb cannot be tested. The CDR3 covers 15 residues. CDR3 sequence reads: CASRQQGAAGNEQFF.

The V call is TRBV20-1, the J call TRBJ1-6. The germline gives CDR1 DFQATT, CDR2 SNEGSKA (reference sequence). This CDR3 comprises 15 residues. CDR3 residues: CSARDFGQGGSPLHF.

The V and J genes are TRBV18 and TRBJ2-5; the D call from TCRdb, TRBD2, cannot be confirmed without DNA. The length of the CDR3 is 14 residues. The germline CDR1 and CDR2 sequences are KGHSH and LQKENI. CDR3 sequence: CASSPGQVQETQYF.

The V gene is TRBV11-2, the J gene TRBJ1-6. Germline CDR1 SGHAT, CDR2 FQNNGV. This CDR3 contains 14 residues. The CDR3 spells CASSSDGDNSPLHF. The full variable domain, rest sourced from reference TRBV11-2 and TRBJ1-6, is EAGVAQSPRYKIIEKRQSVAFWCNPISGHATLYWYQQILGQGPKLLIQFQNNGVVDDSQLPKDRFSAERLKGVDSTLKIQPAKLEDSAVYLCASSSDGDNSPLHFGNGTRLTVT.

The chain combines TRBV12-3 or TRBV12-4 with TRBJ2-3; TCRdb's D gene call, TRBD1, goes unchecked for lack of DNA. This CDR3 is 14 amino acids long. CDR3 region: CASSDRGGPDTQYF.

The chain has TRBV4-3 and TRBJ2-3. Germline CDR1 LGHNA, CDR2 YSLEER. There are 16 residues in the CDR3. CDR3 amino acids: CASSQDDSPSTDTQYF.

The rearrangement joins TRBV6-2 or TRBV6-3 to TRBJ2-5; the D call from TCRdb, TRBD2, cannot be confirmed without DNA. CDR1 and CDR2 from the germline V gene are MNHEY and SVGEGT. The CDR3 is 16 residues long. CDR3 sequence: CASSYRSAGIQETQYF.

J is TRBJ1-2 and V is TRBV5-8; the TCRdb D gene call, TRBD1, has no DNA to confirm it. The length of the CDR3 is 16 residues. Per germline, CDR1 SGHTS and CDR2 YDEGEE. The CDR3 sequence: CASSLMSQGIDYGYTF.

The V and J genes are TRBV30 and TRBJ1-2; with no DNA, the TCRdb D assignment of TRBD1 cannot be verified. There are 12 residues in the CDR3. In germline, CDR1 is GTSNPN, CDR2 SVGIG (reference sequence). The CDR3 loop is CAWKPGLGGYTF.

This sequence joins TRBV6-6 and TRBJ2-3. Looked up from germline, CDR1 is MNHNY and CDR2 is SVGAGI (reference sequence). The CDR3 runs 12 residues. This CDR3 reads CASSDFTDTQYF.

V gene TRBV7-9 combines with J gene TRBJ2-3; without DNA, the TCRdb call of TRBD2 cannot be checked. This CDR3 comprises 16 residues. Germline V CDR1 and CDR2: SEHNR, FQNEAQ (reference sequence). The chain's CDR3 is CASSLGGTSGTDTQYF.

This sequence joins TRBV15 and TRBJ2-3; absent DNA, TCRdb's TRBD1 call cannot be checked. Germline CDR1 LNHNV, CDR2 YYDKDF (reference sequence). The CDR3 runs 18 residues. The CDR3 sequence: CATSRQMKSGIRTDTQYF.

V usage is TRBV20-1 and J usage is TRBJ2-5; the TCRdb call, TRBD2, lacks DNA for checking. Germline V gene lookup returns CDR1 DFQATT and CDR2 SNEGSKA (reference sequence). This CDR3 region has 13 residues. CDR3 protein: CSARTSGTETQYF.

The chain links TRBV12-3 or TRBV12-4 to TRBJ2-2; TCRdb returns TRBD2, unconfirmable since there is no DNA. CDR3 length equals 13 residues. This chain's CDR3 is CASRRVTTGELFF.